This T cell receptor beta chain was captured in a study of control samples from healthy donors and cancer patients. Germline V gives CDR1 MNHEY, CDR2 SVGEGT. Trimming took off 5 bases at V and 2 bases at J, with 15 bases between the two ends. The CDR3 extends over 15 amino acids. The protocol was immunoSEQ multiplex PCR, while the TCRdb copy is restricted to in-frame clones and leaves out a portion. This table has 120,000 to 150,000 clones, more than 80% appearing once. Sequences were obtained from blood. The TCR sequence derives from a man between 18 and 29 years old in good health. This sequence joins TRBV6-2 or TRBV6-3 and TRBJ1-1; D perhaps matches TRBD1 (6 bases). The chain's CDR3 is CASSRAGTPNTEAFF. As DNA, the CDR3 is TGTGCCAGCAGTCGTGCCGGGACACCCAACACTGAAGCTTTCTTT.